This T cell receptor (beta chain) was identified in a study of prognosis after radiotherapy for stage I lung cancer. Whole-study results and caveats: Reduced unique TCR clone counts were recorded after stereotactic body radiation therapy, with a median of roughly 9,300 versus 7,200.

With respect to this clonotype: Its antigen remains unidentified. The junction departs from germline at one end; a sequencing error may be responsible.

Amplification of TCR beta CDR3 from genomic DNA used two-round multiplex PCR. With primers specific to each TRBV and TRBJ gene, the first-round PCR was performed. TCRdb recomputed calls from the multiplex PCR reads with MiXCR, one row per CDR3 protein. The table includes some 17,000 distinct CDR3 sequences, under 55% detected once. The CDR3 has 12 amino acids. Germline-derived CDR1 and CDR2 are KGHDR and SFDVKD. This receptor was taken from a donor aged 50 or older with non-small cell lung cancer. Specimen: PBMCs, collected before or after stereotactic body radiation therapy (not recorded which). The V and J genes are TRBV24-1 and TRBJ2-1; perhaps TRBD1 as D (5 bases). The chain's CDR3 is CSTSSGANEQFF. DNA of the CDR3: TGTTCCACCAGTAGTGGGGCGAATGAGCAGTTCTTC.